This T cell receptor (beta chain) was captured by sequencing in a study of blood T cell repertoires in COVID-19. Across the whole study: The analysed material was cDNA or gDNA that came from T cells, B-cell-depleted T cells, or PBMCs.

This CDR3 comprises 17 residues. Looked up from germline, CDR1 is SGDLS and CDR2 is YYNGEE. The trim removed 3 bases at V and 6 bases at J, leaving 13 bases unmatched. The authors' processing: Amplifying reference gene primers gave estimates of nucleated cell counts. The table came from immunoSEQ multiplex PCR; TCRdb's copy has only in-frame clones and leaves some out. V and J calls and clone size are as listed in that table; D and trimming were resolved from the DNA. Of a few hundred thousand clones in the sample, more than 75% were seen once. This clone was recorded at least ten times. Participants spanned ages roughly 18 to 95 years and resided in roughly 22 US areas. Recovered status applied to Cohort 3 donors who had two consecutive negative PCRs. It also applied to those with clearance or with symptom resolution.

Sequenced sample: PBMCs or T cells enriched from blood (not recorded which). The clonotype was recovered from a woman aged 18-29 years who had recovered from COVID-19. The genes are TRBV9 and TRBJ2-1; 9 bases are shared with TRBD2. The CDR3 nucleotides are TGTGCCAGCAGCGGGGACGAAGGGACTAGCAACACCAATGAGCAGTTCTTC. Its protein is CASSGDEGTSNTNEQFF. Looking up the rest from reference TRBV9 and TRBJ2-1 gives the full variable domain: DSGVTQTPKHLITATGQRVTLRCSPRSGDLSVYWYQQSLDQGLQFLIQYYNGEERAKGNILERFSAQQFPDLHSELNLSSLELGDSALYFCASSGDEGTSNTNEQFFGPGTRLTVL.